These 13 T cell receptor beta chains share one sample of origin, sequenced in a study of response to subunit inactivated influenza vaccine. One entry per CDR3 protein, called by TCRdb with MiXCR from the RT-PCR reads. The sample records fewer than 200,000 distinct CDR3 sequences, 7.5% to 10% being singletons. The sample here was non-naive T cells sorted from PBMCs, taken on the day of vaccination. Receptor source: a man aged 45-60 years who received an inactivated influenza vaccine.

This clonotype came up a few times. The CDR3 end shows no conserved phenylalanine or tryptophan, and so a read error is likely. The chain combines TRBV27 with TRBJ2-7, with D perhaps TRBD1 (5 bases). V was pared by 5 bases and J by 1 base, with 18 bases between. The CDR3 length is 16 residues. Germline loops: CDR1 MNHEY, CDR2 SMNVEV (reference sequence). The CDR3 coding sequence is TGTGCCAGCAGTCGGTTGAAGACAGTGGGGTCCTACGAGCAGTACTCC. It yields the protein CASSRLKTVGSYEQYS.

This clonotype was detected a few times. The chain is built from TRBV6-5 and TRBJ1-1, with a possible D match to TRBD1 (5 bases). V was pared by 0 bases and J by 0 bases, with 8 bases between. CDR3 length equals 15 residues. Germline V gives CDR1 MNHEY, CDR2 SVGAGI. The CDR3: CASSYSRQMNTEAFF. CDR3 in DNA: TGTGCCAGCAGTTACTCCCGACAGATGAACACTGAAGCTTTCTTT.

V usage is TRBV20-1 and J usage is TRBJ2-1; TRBD2 might be the D (5 bases). Deletions cut 5 bases from V and 4 bases from J, with 18 bases between. This CDR3 comprises 15 residues. The germline gives CDR1 DFQATT, CDR2 SNEGSKA (reference sequence). The CDR3 coding sequence is TGCAGTGCTCAACGCCCTGGACTTTCTTACAATGAGCAGTTCTTC. It is translated as CSAQRPGLSYNEQFF.

V gene TRBV6-1 combines with J gene TRBJ1-6, with D possibly matching TRBD1 (6 bases). Per germline, CDR1 MNHNS and CDR2 SASEGT. This CDR3 has 16 amino acids. The germline V and J ends were trimmed by 2 bases and 7 bases, with 15 bases remaining between them. CDR3 region: CASSERGRGRNSPLHF. The CDR3 bases are TGTGCCAGCAGTGAACGGGGCAGGGGAAGGAATTCACCCCTCCACTTT.

In its sample, this clonotype was seen many times. The chain recombines TRBV9 with TRBJ2-5, with 11 bases fitting TRBD1. The CDR3 totals 14 residues. The germline CDR1 and CDR2 sequences are SGDLS and YYNGEE. Losses at the gene ends were 3 bases for V and 5 bases for J; bases not matched to a gene: 3. The CDR3 protein is CASSGTGGSETQYF. The DNA of the CDR3 is TGTGCCAGCAGCGGGACAGGGGGCAGTGAGACCCAGTACTTC.

V is TRBV5-1 and J is TRBJ2-3, with TRBD2 identical over 8 bases. This CDR3 is built from 15 residues. The trim removed 2 bases at V and 1 base at J, leaving 3 bases unmatched. Germline V gene sequence: CDR1 SGHRS, CDR2 YFSETQ. This CDR3 is CASSLNGGGTDTQYF. As DNA, the CDR3 is TGCGCCAGCAGCTTAAACGGGGGGGGCACAGATACGCAGTATTTT.

This clonotype was observed a few times. The chain uses TRBV12-3 or TRBV12-4 and TRBJ1-1; 9 bases map to TRBD1. V dropped 3 bases and J dropped 4; count of bases not matched to a gene: 12. This CDR3 is built from 17 residues. The CDR3 reads CASSLGFLDRGVTEAFF. As DNA, the CDR3 is TGTGCCAGCAGTTTGGGTTTCTTGGACAGGGGTGTCACTGAAGCTTTCTTT.

This clonotype was observed a few times. CDR3 sequence: CASSVEDVASYGYTF. The DNA of the CDR3 is TGTGCCAGCAGCGTAGAGGATGTGGCGAGCTATGGCTACACCTTC. The chain has TRBV9 and TRBJ1-2, with D hard to call. V was cut by 0 bases and J by 4 bases, with 13 bases left in between. The CDR3 is 15 amino acids. Germline loops: CDR1 SGDLS, CDR2 YYNGEE.

This clonotype was found many times. This chain joins TRBV6-2 or TRBV6-3 and TRBJ2-4, with 8 bases identical to TRBD1. The CDR3 length is 13 residues. V was pared by 1 base and J by 10 bases, with 3 bases of the junction left unmatched. The V gene's germline CDR1 is MNHEY and CDR2 SVGEGT. Written as DNA, the CDR3 is TGTGCCAGCAGTTACTTCGGGACAGGTATTCAGTACTTC. This codes for CASSYFGTGIQYF.

This clonotype was detected many times. The chain employs TRBV13 and TRBJ2-2, with D perhaps assigned TRBD1 or TRBD2 (6 bases each). Germline-derived CDR1 and CDR2 are PRHDT and FYEKMQ (reference sequence). V was pared by 5 bases and J by 3 bases, with 19 bases between. The CDR3 spans 17 residues. The CDR3 is CASSQTWGALDTGELFF. The CDR3 bases are TGTGCCAGCAGCCAGACGTGGGGGGCCCTGGACACCGGGGAGCTGTTTTTT.

This clonotype was observed a handful of times. This rearrangement joins TRBV20-1 to TRBJ2-1; D is unresolved. Germline CDR1 is DFQATT and CDR2 is SNEGSKA (reference sequence). The length of the CDR3 is 14 residues. Trimming removed 6 bases from V and 0 bases from J, with 12 bases in between. The CDR3 bases are TGCAGTGCGAGCCACTTAAGCTCCTACAATGAGCAGTTCTTC. It codes for CSASHLSSYNEQFF.

There are many counts of this clonotype. V usage is TRBV14 and J usage is TRBJ2-3; TRBD1 is a possible D gene (5 bases). V lost 1 base and J 3 bases, leaving 11 bases between the germline ends. CDR1 is SGHDN, CDR2 FVKESK, per germline. This CDR3 spans 15 amino acids. The DNA for the CDR3 is TGTGCCAGCAGCCAAGGTGGGGCATGGACAGATACGCAGTATTTT. It translates to CASSQGGAWTDTQYF.

This clonotype was seen more than once but under ten times. The chain carries TRBV20-1 and TRBJ1-2, with 7 bases lining up with TRBD1. CDR3 length: 14 amino acids. Germline loops: CDR1 DFQATT, CDR2 SNEGSKA (reference sequence). With 4 bases clipped from V and 1 base from J, the junction kept 6 bases outside the gene matches. DNA for the CDR3: TGCAGTGCTACCGGACAGGAACATAACTATGGCTACACCTTC. This translates into CSATGQEHNYGYTF.